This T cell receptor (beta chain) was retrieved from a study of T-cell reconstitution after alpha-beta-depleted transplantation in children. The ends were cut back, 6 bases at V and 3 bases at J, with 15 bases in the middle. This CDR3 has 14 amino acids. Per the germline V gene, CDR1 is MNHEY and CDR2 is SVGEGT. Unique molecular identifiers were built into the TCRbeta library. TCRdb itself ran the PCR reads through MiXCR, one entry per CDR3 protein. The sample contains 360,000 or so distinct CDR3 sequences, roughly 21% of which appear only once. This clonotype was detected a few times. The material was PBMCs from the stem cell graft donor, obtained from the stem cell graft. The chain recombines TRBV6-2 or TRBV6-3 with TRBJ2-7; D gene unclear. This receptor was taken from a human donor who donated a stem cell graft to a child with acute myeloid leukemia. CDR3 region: CASRKDTTHYEQYF. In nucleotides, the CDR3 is TGTGCCAGCAGAAAAGACACGACTCACTACGAGCAGTACTTC.